The TCR beta chain under discussion was sequenced for a study of CD8 T cell repertoires and HIV-1 epitope variants. As for the study in general: Tested: three Gag epitope families, Nef HW9 and YT9. T cells were cultured for nine to ten days with cytokines added on days 3 and 7. Study-wide points: Most of the nine antigen-specific clonotypes appeared cross-reactive to autologous or escape variants.

Profiled with immunoSEQ multiplex PCR; TCRdb holds only in-frame clones, not every one. The data contain about 6,000 clones, 64% of them seen just once; the ten biggest clones take up 40% to 45%. Points on this clone: Its antigen is not known.

Unmatched junction bases numbered 2, after V lost 1 base and J lost 4 bases. From germline, CDR1 is SGHTS and CDR2 YDEGEE. The CDR3 consists of 14 residues. The chain recombines TRBV5-8 with TRBJ1-1; 9 bases align to TRBD1. Sequencing used cultured CD8+ T cells derived from PBMCs. This clonotype originated in a male donor with HIV. As DNA, the CDR3 is TGTGCCAGCAGCTTGACAGGGGGCCTCACTGAAGCTTTCTTT. Translation: CASSLTGGLTEAFF.